A single sample gave rise to the 6 T cell receptor beta chains below, sequenced in a study of shared clonotypes between healthy human individuals (dated by TCRdb to 2018 to 2021). CD8 naive samples were obtained by positive selection for CCR7 among CD45RO-negative cells, yielding a CD45RA+CCR7+ population from which TemRA cells were excluded. To prepare the library, the immunoSEQ multiplex PCR assay was applied. The table comes from immuneACCESS by way of TCRdb, which keeps in-frame sequences with V and J called. Part of the clones is missing from these tables; in studies checked, under half for an unresolved V gene and the rest for unknown reasons. This sample lists roughly 650,000 clones; around 96% were detected once. The ten biggest clones cover roughly 0.1% of the sample. Sequenced input: naive CD8+ T cells sorted from blood. Read against the paper, the sample's cell subset or site label means: CD45RA+CCR7+. The receptors derive from a woman aged 30 to 39 in good health.

The gene calls are TRBV27 and TRBJ1-2; TRBD1 might be the D (5 bases). V was trimmed by 4 bases and J by 8 bases, leaving 17 bases between them. This CDR3 comprises 14 residues. Germline V gene lookup returns CDR1 MNHEY and CDR2 SMNVEV (reference sequence). The CDR3 spells CASSSAPGPVGYTF. The CDR3 DNA sequence: TGTGCCAGCAGTTCCGCGCCGGGGCCGGTCGGCTACACCTTC.

The chain recombines TRBV19 with TRBJ1-5; D possibly corresponds to TRBD1 (6 bases). Germline V gene sequence: CDR1 LNHDA, CDR2 SQIVND (reference sequence). The CDR3 has 14 amino acids. Trimming removed 10 bases from V and 2 bases from J, with 15 bases in between. The CDR3 loop reads CATRGGLGNQPQHF. CDR3 DNA: TGTGCCACCCGAGGGGGTTTAGGCAATCAGCCCCAGCATTTT.

The J gene is TRBJ2-7, the V gene TRBV10-1; D not resolved. V was pared by 6 bases and J by 2 bases, with 8 bases between. Germline V gene data show CDR1 as WNHNN and CDR2 as SYGVQD (reference sequence). This CDR3 region has 12 residues. In nucleotides, the CDR3 is TGCGCCAGCAGCCAGAATACCTACGAGCAGTACTTC. Translating it yields CASSQNTYEQYF.

The chain carries TRBV28 and TRBJ2-5; D tentatively reads TRBD1 or TRBD2 (5 bases each). Germline V lookup: CDR1 MDHEN, CDR2 SYDVKM. The CDR3 covers 14 residues. Between the trimmed V and J ends, which lost 6 bases and 7 bases, there was a span of 18 bases. Here the CDR3 DNA reads TGTGCCAGCAGCCACGGACTTGCTGGGGGGACCCAGTACTTC. This encodes CASSHGLAGGTQYF.

The rearrangement joins TRBV28 to TRBJ2-5, with D perhaps TRBD2 (5 bases). The CDR3 has 14 residues. The V gene lost 8 bases and the J gene lost 1 base, with 14 bases spanning the gap. Germline V gene data show CDR1 as MDHEN and CDR2 as SYDVKM. DNA of the CDR3: TGTGCCAGCTCGGCGGGCACGGCCCAAGAGACCCAGTACTTC. It yields the protein CASSAGTAQETQYF.

The chain combines TRBV11-1 with TRBJ2-7; D unclear. The germline CDR1 and CDR2 sequences are SGHAT and FQDESV (reference sequence). Trimming stripped 1 base from V and 3 bases from J, with 4 bases between. The CDR3 totals 12 residues. For the CDR3, the DNA is TGTGCCAGCAGCTTAGGGCTCTACGAGCAGTACTTC. Residues: CASSLGLYEQYF.